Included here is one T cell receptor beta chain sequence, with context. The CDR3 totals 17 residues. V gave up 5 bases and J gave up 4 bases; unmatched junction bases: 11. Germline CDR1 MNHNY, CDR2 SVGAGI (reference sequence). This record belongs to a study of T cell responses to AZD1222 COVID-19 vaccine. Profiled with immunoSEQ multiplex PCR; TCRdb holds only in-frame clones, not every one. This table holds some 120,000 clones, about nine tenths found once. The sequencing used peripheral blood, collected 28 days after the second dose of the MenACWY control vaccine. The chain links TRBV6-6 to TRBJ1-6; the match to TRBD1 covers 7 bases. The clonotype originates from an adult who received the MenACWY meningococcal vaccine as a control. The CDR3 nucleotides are TGTGCCAGCAGTCCAACAATACCGGGACAGTATAATTCACCCCTCCACTTT. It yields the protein CASSPTIPGQYNSPLHF.